The clone carrying this T cell receptor (beta chain) showed up just a few times. It was RNA transcripts that yielded the amplified TCR beta CDR3 regions. With the HTBI primer set, the TCR CDR3 went through a first round of RT-PCR. Via MiXCR, TCRdb re-called the multiplex PCR reads, giving one row per CDR3 protein. The sample lists more than 150,000 distinct CDR3 sequences; approximately 15% were seen once. This specimen belongs to a study of T cells in Graves' hyperthyroidism and ophthalmopathy. For the diagnoses, clinical symptoms, serum thyroxine and TRAb, thyroid ultrasound and orbital computed tomography were used. The germline V and J ends were trimmed by 2 bases and 0 bases, with 12 bases remaining between them. CDR1 is SGHRS, CDR2 YFSETQ, per germline. This CDR3 region has 16 residues.

The receptor's source is a woman between 45 and 60 years old with Graves' hyperthyroidism. The chain links TRBV5-1 to TRBJ1-3; D remains unclear. Sequencing was carried out using blood. The CDR3 spells CASSLFQSTSGNTIYF. CDR3 DNA sequence: TGCGCCAGCAGCTTATTTCAGAGCACCTCTGGAAACACCATATATTTT.